The source of this TCR beta chain is a study of T cells in Graves' hyperthyroidism and ophthalmopathy. Whole-study findings and limits: Most clonotypes that expanded in the thyroid above 0.001 also showed up in blood. Ophthalmopathy onset followed model prediction by a median about six months. Ophthalmopathy cases were set apart from stable hyperthyroidism by a 13 V-J model.

Amplification of TCR beta CDR3 regions used RNA as the template. During a first-round RT-PCR of the TCR CDR3, the HTBI primer set was used. TCRdb used MiXCR to reprocess the multiplex PCR reads, holding one entry per CDR3 protein. The repertoire holds hundreds of thousands of distinct CDR3 sequences, with more than 15% as singletons. CDR1 and CDR2 from the germline V gene are MDHEN and SYDVKM. The CDR3 has 15 residues. V was pared by 7 bases and J by 4 bases, with 18 bases between. Hyperthyroidism was newly diagnosed in patients aged 18 to 65 (duration under 2 months). This clonotype has a count of ten or more. Its antigen is currently unknown.

The chain is built from TRBV28 and TRBJ2-3; a possible D gene is TRBD2 (6 bases). The TCR was taken from a woman aged 18-30 years with Graves' hyperthyroidism. Sequencing was carried out using blood. Here the CDR3 reads CASTTRQKRADTQYF. The CDR3 coding sequence is TGTGCCAGCACCACCCGGCAGAAGCGGGCAGATACGCAGTATTTT.